This T cell receptor beta chain was identified during a study of identical twins. A universal primer binding site was introduced by template switching. The final cDNA contained unique molecular identifiers. TCRdb fed the 5' RACE reads into MiXCR, producing one record per CDR3 protein. This table has under 450,000 distinct CDR3 sequences, roughly 18% appearing once. This clonotype showed up just a few times. Its antigen is unknown. The CDR3 is 15 amino acids. V was pared by 0 bases and J by 1 base, with 7 bases between. Germline-derived CDR1 and CDR2 are SGHRS and YFSETQ. Whole-study results and caveats: In monozygotic twins, models underestimated the sharing of out-of-frame TCR alpha. Invariant MAIT and iNKT cells are populations that could partly confound zero-insertion analyses.

Sequencing input: naive T cells sorted from blood. The clonotype was recovered from a man aged 50 or older in good health. The rearrangement joins TRBV5-1 to TRBJ1-4; unclear D gene. In DNA, the CDR3 is TGCGCCAGCAGCTTGGATCTCGGAACTAATGAAAAACTGTTTTTT. This codes for CASSLDLGTNEKLFF.